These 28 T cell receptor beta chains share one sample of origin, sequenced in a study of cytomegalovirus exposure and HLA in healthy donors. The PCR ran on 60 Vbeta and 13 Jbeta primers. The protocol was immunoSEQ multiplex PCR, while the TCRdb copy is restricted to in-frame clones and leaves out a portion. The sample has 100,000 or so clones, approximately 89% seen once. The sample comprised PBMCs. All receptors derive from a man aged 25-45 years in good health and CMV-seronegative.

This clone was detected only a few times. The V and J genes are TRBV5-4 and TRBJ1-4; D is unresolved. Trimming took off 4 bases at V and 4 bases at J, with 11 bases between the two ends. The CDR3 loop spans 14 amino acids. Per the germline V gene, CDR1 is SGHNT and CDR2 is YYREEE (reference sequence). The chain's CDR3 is CASSPGSRNEKLFF. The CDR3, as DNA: TGTGCCAGCAGCCCCGGGTCTCGTAATGAAAAACTGTTTTTT. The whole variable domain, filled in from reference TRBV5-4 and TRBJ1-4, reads ETGVTQSPTHLIKTRGQQVTLRCSSQSGHNTVSWYQQALGQGPQFIFQYYREEENGRGNFPPRFSGLQFPNYSSELNVNALELDDSALYLCASSPGSRNEKLFFGSGTQLSVL.

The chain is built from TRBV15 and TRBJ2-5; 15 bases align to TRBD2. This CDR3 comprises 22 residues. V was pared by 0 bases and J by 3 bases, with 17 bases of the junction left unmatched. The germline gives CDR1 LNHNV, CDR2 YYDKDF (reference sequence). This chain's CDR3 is CATSREPPGTSGGQVGKETQYF. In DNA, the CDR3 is TGTGCCACCAGCAGAGAACCGCCAGGGACTAGCGGGGGGCAGGTGGGAAAAGAGACCCAGTACTTC.

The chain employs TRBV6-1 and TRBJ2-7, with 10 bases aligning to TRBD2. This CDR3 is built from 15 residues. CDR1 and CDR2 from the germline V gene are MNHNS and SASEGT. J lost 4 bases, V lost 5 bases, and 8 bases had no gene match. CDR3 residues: CASSQRSGGGYEQYF. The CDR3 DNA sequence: TGTGCCAGCAGTCAGAGAAGCGGGGGGGGGTACGAGCAGTACTTC.

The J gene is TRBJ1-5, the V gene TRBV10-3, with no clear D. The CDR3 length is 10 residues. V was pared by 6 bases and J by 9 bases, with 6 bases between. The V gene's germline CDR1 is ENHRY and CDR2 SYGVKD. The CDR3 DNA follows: TGTGCCATCAGGTCAGTGCCCCAGCATTTT. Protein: CAIRSVPQHF.

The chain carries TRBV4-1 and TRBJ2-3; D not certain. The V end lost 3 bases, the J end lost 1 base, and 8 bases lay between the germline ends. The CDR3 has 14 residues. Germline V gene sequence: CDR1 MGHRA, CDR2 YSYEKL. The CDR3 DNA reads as TGCGCCAGCAGCCATGGCCTAGGCACAGATACGCAGTATTTT. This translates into CASSHGLGTDTQYF.

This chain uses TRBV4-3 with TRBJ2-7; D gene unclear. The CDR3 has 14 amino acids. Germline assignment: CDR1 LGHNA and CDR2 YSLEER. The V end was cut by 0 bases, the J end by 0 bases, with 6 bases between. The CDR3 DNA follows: TGCGCCAGCAGCCAAGAGGGCAGCTCCTACGAGCAGTACTTC. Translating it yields CASSQEGSSYEQYF.

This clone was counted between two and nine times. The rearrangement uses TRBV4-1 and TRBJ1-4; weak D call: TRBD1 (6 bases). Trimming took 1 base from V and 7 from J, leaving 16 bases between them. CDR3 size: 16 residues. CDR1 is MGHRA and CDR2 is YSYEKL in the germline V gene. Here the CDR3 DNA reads TGCGCCAGCAGCCAAGGACCGTTGGGGGCACGTGAAAAACTGTTTTTT. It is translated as CASSQGPLGAREKLFF.

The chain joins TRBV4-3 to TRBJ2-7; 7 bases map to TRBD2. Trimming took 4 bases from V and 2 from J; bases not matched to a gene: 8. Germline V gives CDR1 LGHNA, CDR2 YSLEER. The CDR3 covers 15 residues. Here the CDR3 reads CASSLREASTYEQYF. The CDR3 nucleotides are TGCGCCAGCAGCCTACGGGAGGCCAGCACCTACGAGCAGTACTTC.

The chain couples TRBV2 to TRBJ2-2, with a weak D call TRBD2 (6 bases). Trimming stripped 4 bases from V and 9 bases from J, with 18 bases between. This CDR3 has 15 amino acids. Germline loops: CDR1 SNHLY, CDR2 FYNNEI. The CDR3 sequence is CASSGPRLDERELFF. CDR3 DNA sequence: TGTGCCAGCAGTGGTCCCCGACTAGATGAACGGGAGCTGTTTTTT.

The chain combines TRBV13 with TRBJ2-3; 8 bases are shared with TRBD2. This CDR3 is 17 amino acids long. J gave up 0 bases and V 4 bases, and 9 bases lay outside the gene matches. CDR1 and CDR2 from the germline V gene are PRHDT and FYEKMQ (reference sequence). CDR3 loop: CASSSSSLAGSTDTQYF. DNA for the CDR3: TGTGCCAGCAGCTCTAGCTCTCTAGCGGGCAGCACAGATACGCAGTATTTT.

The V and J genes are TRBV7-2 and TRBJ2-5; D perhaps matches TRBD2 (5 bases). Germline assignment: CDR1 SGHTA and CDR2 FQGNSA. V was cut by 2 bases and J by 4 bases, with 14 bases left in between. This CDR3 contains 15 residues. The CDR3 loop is CASSLTRESPETQYF. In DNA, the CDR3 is TGTGCCAGCAGCTTAACTAGGGAGTCCCCAGAGACCCAGTACTTC.

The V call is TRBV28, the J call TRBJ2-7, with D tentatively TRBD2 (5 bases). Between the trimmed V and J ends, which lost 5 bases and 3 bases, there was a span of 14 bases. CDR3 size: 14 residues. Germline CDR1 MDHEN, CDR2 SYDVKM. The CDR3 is CASSHGSGDYEQYF. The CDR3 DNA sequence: TGTGCCAGCAGTCACGGGTCCGGGGACTACGAGCAGTACTTC.

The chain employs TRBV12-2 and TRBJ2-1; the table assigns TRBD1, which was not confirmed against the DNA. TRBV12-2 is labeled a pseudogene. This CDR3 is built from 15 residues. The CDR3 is CASRFWQGGHNEQFF. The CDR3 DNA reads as TGTGCAAGTCGCTTTTGGCAGGGGGGCCACAATGAGCAGTTCTTC.

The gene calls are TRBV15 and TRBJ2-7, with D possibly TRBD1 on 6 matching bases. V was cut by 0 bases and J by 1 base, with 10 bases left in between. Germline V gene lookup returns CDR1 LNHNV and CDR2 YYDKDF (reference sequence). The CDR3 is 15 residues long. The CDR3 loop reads CATSRENRESYEQYF. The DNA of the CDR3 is TGTGCCACCAGCAGAGAAAACAGGGAGTCCTACGAGCAGTACTTC.

This CDR3 is CSVDGLSGALSSYNEQFF. As DNA, the CDR3 is TGCAGCGTCGACGGATTAAGCGGGGCTCTAAGCTCCTACAATGAGCAGTTCTTC. The chain employs TRBV29-1 and TRBJ2-1; 7 nucleotides align to TRBD2. CDR3 length equals 18 residues. CDR1 SQVTM and CDR2 ANQGSEA come from the germline V gene. The J segment lost 0 bases and the V segment lost 6 bases, leaving 17 bases of the junction unmatched.

CDR3 nucleotides: TGCGCCAGCAGCTTGCCTCCGGTCCACGAGCAGTACTTC. This translates into CASSLPPVHEQYF. The V and J genes are TRBV5-1 and TRBJ2-7; D is ambiguous. Germline-derived CDR1 and CDR2 are SGHRS and YFSETQ. This CDR3 spans 13 amino acids. Trimming shortened V by 1 base and J by 5 bases, and 10 bases separated the two germline ends. Based on the CDR3 plus reference TRBV5-1 and TRBJ2-7, the full variable domain is KAGVTQTPRYLIKTRGQQVTLSCSPISGHRSVSWYQQTPGQGLQFLFEYFSETQRNKGNFPGRFSGRQFSNSRSEMNVSTLELGDSALYLCASSLPPVHEQYFGPGTRLTVT.

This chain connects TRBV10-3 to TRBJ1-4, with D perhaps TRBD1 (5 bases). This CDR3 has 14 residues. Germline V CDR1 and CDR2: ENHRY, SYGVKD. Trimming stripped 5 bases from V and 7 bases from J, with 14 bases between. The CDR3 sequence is CAISSEGVSEKLFF. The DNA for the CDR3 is TGTGCCATCAGTTCGGAAGGGGTTTCTGAAAAACTGTTTTTT.

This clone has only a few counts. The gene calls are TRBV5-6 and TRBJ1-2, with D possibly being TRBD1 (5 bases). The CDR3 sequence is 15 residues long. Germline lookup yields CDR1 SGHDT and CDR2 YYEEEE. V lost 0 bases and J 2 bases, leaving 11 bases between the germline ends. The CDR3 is CASSLGSTANYGYTF. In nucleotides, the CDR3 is TGTGCCAGCAGCTTGGGGTCGACAGCCAACTATGGCTACACCTTC.

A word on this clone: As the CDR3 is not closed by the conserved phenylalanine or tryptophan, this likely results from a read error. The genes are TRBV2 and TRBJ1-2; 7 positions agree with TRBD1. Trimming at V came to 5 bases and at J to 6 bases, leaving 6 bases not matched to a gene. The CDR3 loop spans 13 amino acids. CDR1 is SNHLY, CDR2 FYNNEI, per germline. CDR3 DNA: TGTGCCAGCAGTCCGCGACAGGGAGATGGCTACACCGTC. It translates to CASSPRQGDGYTV.

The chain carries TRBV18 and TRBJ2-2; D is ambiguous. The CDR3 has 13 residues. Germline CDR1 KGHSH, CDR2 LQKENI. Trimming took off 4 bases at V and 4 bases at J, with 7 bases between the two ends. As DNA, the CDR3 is TGTGCCAGCTCACGAGGAACCACCGGGGAGCTGTTTTTT. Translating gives CASSRGTTGELFF.

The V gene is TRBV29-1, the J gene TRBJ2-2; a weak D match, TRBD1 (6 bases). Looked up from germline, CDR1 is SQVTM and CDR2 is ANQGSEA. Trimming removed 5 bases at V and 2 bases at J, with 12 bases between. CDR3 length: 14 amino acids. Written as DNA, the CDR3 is TGCAGCGTTCTGGGGGCAGAAAACACCGGGGAGCTGTTTTTT. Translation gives CSVLGAENTGELFF.

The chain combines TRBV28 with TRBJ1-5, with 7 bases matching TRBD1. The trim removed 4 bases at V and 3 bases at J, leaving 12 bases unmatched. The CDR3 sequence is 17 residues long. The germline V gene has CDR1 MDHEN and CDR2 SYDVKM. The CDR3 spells CASSSEQGRSFNQPQHF. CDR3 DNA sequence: TGTGCCAGCAGTTCCGAACAGGGGAGAAGCTTCAATCAGCCCCAGCATTTT.

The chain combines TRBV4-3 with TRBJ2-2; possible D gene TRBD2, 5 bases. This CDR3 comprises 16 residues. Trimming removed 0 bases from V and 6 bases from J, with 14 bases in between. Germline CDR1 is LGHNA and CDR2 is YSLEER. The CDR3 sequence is CASSQDSGPQAGELFF. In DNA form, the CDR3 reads TGCGCCAGCAGCCAAGACAGCGGCCCTCAGGCCGGGGAGCTGTTTTTT.

As DNA, the CDR3 is TGTGCCAGCAGCGTTCGGACAGGGACTAGCACAGATACGCAGTATTTT. This codes for CASSVRTGTSTDTQYF. V and J are TRBV9 and TRBJ2-3; the match to TRBD1 covers 8 bases. Germline CDR1 SGDLS, CDR2 YYNGEE. V gave up 2 bases and J gave up 0 bases; unmatched junction bases: 5. The CDR3 runs to 16 residues.

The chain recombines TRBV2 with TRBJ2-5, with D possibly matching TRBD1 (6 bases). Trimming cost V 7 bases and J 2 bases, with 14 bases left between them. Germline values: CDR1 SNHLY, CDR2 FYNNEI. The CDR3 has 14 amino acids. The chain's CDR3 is CASTSTGKQETQYF. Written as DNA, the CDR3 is TGTGCCAGCACCTCAACAGGGAAGCAAGAGACCCAGTACTTC.

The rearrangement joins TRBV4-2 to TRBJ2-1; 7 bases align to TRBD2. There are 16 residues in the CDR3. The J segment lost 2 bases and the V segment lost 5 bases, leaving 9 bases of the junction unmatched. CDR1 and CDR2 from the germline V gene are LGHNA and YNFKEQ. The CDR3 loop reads CASSSGAGLTYNEQFF. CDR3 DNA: TGTGCCAGCAGCTCAGGAGCGGGACTAACCTACAATGAGCAGTTCTTC.

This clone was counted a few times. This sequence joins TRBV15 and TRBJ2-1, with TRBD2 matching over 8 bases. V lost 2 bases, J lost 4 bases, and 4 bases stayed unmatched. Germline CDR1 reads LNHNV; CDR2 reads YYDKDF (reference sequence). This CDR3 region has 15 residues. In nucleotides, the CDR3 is TGTGCCACCAGCAGATCGGGACTAGGGTACAATGAGCAGTTCTTC. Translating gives CATSRSGLGYNEQFF.

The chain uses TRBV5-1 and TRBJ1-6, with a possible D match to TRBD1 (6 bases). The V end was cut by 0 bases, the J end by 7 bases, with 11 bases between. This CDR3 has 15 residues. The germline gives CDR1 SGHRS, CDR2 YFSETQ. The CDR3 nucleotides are TGCGCCAGCAGCTTGGGACAGGTGGGAAATTCACCCCTCCACTTT. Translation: CASSLGQVGNSPLHF.